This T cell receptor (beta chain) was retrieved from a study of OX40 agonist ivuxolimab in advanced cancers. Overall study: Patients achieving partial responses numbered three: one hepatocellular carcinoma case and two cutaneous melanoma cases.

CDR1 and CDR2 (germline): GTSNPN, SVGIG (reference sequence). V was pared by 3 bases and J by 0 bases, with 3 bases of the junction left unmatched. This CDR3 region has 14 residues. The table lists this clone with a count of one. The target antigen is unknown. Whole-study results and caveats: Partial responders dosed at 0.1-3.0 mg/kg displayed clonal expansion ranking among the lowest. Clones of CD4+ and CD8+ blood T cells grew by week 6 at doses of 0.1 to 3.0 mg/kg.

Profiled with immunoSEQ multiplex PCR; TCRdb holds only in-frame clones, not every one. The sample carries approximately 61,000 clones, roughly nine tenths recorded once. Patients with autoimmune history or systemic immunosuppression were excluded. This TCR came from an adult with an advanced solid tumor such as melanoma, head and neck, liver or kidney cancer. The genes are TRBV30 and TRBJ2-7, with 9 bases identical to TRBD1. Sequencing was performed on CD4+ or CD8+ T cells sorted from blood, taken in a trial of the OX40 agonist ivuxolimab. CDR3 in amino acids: CAWRRGQGSYEQYF. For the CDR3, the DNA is TGTGCCTGGAGGAGGGGACAGGGCTCCTACGAGCAGTACTTC.